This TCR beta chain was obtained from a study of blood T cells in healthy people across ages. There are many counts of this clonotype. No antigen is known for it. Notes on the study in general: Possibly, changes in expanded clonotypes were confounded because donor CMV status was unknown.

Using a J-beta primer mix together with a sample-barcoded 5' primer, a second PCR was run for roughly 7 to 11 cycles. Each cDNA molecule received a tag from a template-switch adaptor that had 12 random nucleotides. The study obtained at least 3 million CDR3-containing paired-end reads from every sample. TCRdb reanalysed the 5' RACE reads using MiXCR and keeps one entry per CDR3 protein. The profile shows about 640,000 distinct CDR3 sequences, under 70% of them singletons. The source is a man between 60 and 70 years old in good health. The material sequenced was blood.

The CDR3 region is CASSSGVQETQYF. In DNA form, the CDR3 reads TGTGCCAGCAGCTCGGGGGTCCAAGAGACCCAGTACTTC. The J gene is TRBJ2-5, the V gene TRBV7-7; D may be TRBD2 (6 bases). The CDR3 loop spans 13 amino acids. From germline, CDR1 is SSHAT and CDR2 FNYEAQ (reference sequence). V dropped 4 bases and J dropped 1 base, with 7 bases sitting between them.